What follows describes a single T cell receptor beta chain. This CDR3 contains 13 residues. From germline, CDR1 is SGHNT and CDR2 YENEEA. Trimming took off 8 bases at V and 4 bases at J, with 14 bases between the two ends. The entry originates in a study of T cell responses to AZD1222 COVID-19 vaccine. The method was immunoSEQ multiplex PCR; TCRdb's version includes in-frame clones alone and lacks a portion of them. Seen here are roughly 100,000 clones, about 85% observed once, and the top ten hold around 5%. The sample was peripheral blood, taken on day 0 of AZD1222 vaccination. This receptor was taken from an adult in good health. The V gene is TRBV11-3, the J gene TRBJ1-1; no clear D gene. DNA for the CDR3: TGTGCCAGCCGGGGAGGTGTTGGCACTGAAGCTTTCTTT. Translation gives CASRGGVGTEAFF. Looking up the rest from reference TRBV11-3 and TRBJ1-1 gives the full variable domain: EAGVVQSPRYKIIEKKQPVAFWCNPISGHNTLYWYLQNLGQGPELLIRYENEEAVDDSQLPKDRFSAERLKGVDSTLKIQPAELGDSAVYLCASRGGVGTEAFFGQGTRLTVV.